A selection of T cell receptor beta chains follows, all from one sample in a study of blood T cell repertoires in COVID-19. The data were produced by immunoSEQ multiplex PCR, yet TCRdb's version contains in-frame clones alone and is incomplete. The sample consists of around 250,000 clones, around 87% of them appearing once. Input material: peripheral blood. The origin of the receptors is a man aged 18 to 30 with active or convalescent COVID-19. Both conserved end residues are trimmed from each CDR3. Each record gives: V gene, CDR3 protein.

TRBV5-5 | ASSRFSGGREGIQY
TRBV7-2 | ASSLQPSGLYEQY
TRBV7-6 | ASSLVQEQSYEQY
TRBV18 | ASSPVGGPEAF
TRBV12-3/TRBV12-4 | ASSSHGADTQY
TRBV6-1 | ASSEVTGKAF
TRBV7-9 | ASSTVTSYEQY
TRBV11-3 | ASSLALAGVNEQF
TRBV3-1/TRBV3-2 | ASSQHGRDSEQY
TRBV5-5 | ASSLEPALNEQY
TRBV10-3 | AARIGARGYEQY
TRBV7-9 | ASTLGEGSSNGYT
TRBV24-1 | ATRRGPGYEQY
TRBV5-1 | ASAVENRVGEQF
TRBV19 | ASSIGRVTKNIQY
TRBV5-5 | ASSLAGTVYEQY
TRBV5-1 | ASSPMPQQPQH
TRBV21-1 | ASSKKGQGSPTYGYT
TRBV6-5 | ASRAGQGSYEQY
TRBV2 | ASMGGAPVGNTIY
TRBV7-6 | ASSLLSSAVDSQY
TRBV7-3 | ASSRALAGTNEQF
TRBV2 | ASSLSGSFDSLLF
TRBV9 | ASSPGGEKLF
TRBV28 | ASSLHRVPEQY
TRBV5-6 | ASSDSGEDTQY
TRBV13 | ASSSGLAANEQF
TRBV4-2 | ASSQEGQGRSPLH
TRBV19 | ASSPTGDNGYT
TRBV6-5 | ASSYQGQGSDTQY
TRBV6-5 | ASSLREGGEKLF
TRBV6-5 | ASSPYRDNEKLF
TRBV6-1 | ASSGGETSGDGTDTQY
TRBV6-5 | ASQNPRTYNSPLH
TRBV29-1 | SVWTGLTQY
TRBV4-2 | ASSQERGGREQF
TRBV13 | ASSQTGNTIY
TRBV4-3 | ASSQDSGLAGGKETQY
TRBV9 | ASSENVLAGEQY
TRBV28 | ASSSPRGEANQPQH
TRBV28 | ASSTGSLGNQPQH
TRBV29-1 | SAPLRGNTGELF
TRBV5-5 | ASSLANRRAAYEQY
TRBV4-1 | ASSPSYLSFSEQF
TRBV28 | ASSSGSVPIY
TRBV9 | ASSVEAGDTDTQY
TRBV11-2 | ASSLDLGSREAF
TRBV11-3 | ASSSTNRAYGYT
TRBV29-1 | SVVERGNQPQH